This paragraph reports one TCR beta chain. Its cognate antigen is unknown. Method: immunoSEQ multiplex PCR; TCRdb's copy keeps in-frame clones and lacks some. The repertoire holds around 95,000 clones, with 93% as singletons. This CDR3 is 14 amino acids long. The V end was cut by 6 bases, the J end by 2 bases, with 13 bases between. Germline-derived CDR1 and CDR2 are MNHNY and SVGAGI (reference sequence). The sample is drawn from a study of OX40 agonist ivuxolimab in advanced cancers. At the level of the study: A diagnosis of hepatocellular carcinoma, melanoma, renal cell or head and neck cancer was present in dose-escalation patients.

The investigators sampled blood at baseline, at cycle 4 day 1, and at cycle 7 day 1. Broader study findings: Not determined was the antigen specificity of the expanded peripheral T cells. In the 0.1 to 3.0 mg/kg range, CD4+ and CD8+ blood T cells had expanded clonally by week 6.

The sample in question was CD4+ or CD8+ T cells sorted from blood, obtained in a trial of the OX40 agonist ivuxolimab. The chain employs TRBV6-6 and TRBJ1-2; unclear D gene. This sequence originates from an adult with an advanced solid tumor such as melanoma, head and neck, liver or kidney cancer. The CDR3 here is CASSSPGENYGYTF. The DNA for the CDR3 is TGTGCCAGCAGCTCTCCCGGGGAGAACTATGGCTACACCTTC.